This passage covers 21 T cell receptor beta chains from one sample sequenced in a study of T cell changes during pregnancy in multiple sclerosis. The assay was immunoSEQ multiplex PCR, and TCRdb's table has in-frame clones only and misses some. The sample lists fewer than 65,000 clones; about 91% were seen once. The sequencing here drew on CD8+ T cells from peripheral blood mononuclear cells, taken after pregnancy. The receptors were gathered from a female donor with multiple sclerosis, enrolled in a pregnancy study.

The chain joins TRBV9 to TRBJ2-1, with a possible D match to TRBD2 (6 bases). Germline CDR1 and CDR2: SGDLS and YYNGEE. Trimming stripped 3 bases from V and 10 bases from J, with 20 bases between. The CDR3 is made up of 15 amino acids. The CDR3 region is CASSATGTGFVEQFF. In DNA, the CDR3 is TGTGCCAGCAGCGCCACCGGGACTGGCTTCGTGGAGCAGTTCTTC.

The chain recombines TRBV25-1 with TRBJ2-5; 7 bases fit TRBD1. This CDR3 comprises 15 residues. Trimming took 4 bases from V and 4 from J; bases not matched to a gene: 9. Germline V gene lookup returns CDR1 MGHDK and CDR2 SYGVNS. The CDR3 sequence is CASSVPGAGGETQYF. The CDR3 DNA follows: TGTGCCAGCAGTGTCCCAGGGGCAGGGGGAGAGACCCAGTACTTC.

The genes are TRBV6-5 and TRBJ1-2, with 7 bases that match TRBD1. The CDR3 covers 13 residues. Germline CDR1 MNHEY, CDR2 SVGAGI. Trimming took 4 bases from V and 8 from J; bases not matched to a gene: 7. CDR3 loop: CASSWRQGGGYTF. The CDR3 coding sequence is TGTGCCAGCAGTTGGAGACAGGGTGGAGGCTACACCTTC.

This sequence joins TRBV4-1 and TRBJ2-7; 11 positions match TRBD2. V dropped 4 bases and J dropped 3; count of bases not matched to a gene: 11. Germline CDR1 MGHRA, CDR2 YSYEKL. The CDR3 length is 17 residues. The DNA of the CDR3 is TGCGCCAGCAGCCCTTTGAATTCCGGGACTAGCGGCTACGAGCAGTACTTC. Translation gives CASSPLNSGTSGYEQYF.

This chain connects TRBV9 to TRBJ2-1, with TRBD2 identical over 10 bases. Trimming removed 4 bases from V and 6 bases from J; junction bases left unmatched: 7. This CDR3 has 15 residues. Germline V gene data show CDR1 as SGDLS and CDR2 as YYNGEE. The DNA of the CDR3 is TGTGCCAGCAGCCCACCAGCGGGGGGGTTCAATGAGCAGTTCTTC. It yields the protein CASSPPAGGFNEQFF.

The CDR3 is CASITGGQETQYF. The CDR3 bases are TGTGCCAGCATCACAGGGGGGCAAGAGACCCAGTACTTC. This chain connects TRBV7-9 to TRBJ2-5, with 8 nucleotides matching TRBD1. Germline CDR1 SEHNR, CDR2 FQNEAQ (reference sequence). With V trimmed by 7 bases and J by 2 bases, 3 bases remained unmatched. This CDR3 spans 13 amino acids.

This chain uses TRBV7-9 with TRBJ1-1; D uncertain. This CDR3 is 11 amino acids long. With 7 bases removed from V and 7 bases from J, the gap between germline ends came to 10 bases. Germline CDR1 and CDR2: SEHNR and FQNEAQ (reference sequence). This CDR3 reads CASTPGLEAFF. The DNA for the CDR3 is TGTGCCAGCACCCCCGGACTTGAAGCTTTCTTT.

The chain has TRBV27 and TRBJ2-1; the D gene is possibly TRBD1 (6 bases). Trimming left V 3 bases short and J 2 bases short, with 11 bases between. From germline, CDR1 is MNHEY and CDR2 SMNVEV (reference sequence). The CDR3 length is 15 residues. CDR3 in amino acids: CASSLRQAAYNEQFF. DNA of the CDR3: TGTGCCAGCAGTTTGCGACAGGCTGCCTACAATGAGCAGTTCTTC.

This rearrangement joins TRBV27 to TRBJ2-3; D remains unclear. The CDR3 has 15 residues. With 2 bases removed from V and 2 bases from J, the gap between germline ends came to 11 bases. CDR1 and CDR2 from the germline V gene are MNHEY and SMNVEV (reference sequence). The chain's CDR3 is CASSLGLSSTDTQYF. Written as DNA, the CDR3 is TGTGCCAGCAGTTTAGGGCTTTCCTCCACAGATACGCAGTATTTT.

The chain's CDR3 is CAWSVNTYNEQFF. CDR3 nucleotides: TGTGCCTGGAGTGTAAACACGTACAATGAGCAGTTCTTC. The chain couples TRBV30 to TRBJ2-1, with D unresolved. V lost 0 bases and J 4 bases, leaving 7 bases between the germline ends. The CDR3 extends over 13 amino acids. CDR1 is GTSNPN, CDR2 SVGIG, per germline (reference sequence).

CDR3 nucleotides: TGTGCCAGCAGCCCTGGGGGACAGCCTAAGGATGAGCAGTTCTTC. Translation: CASSPGGQPKDEQFF. V and J are TRBV9 and TRBJ2-1; 7 nucleotides align to TRBD1. J lost 8 bases, V lost 4 bases, and 12 bases had no gene match. Germline lookup yields CDR1 SGDLS and CDR2 YYNGEE. The CDR3 runs to 15 residues.

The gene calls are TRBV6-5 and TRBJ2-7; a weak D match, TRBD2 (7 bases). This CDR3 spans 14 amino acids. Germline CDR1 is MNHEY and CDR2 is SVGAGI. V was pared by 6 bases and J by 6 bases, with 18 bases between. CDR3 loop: CASRAGALNGEQYF. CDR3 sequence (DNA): TGTGCCAGCAGGGCGGGGGCCCTGAATGGCGAGCAGTACTTC.

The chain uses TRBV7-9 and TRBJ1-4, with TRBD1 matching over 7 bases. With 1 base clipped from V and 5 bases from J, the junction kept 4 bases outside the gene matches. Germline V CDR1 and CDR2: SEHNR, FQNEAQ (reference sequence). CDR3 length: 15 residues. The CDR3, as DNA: TGTGCCAGCAGCTTAGGGACGACAGGGAATGAAAAACTGTTTTTT. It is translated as CASSLGTTGNEKLFF.

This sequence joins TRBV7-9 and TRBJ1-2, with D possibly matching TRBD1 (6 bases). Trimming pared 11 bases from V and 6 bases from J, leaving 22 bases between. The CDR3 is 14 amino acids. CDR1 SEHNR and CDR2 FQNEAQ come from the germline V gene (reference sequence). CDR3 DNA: TGTGCCGAGACTGGGCCGAATACAGGGAATGGCTACACCTTC. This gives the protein CAETGPNTGNGYTF. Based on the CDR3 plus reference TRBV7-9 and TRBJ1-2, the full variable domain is DTGVSQNPRHKITKRGQNVTFRCDPISEHNRLYWYRQTLGQGPEFLTYFQNEAQLEKSRLLSDRFSAERPKGSFSTLEIQRTEQGDSAMYLCAETGPNTGNGYTFGSGTRLTVV.

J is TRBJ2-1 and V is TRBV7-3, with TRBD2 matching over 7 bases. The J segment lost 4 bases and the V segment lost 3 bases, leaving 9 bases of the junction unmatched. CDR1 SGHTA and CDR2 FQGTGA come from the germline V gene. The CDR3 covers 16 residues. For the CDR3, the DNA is TGTGCCAGCAGCTTTAGTGGGGGGGGATCGTACAATGAGCAGTTCTTC. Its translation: CASSFSGGGSYNEQFF.

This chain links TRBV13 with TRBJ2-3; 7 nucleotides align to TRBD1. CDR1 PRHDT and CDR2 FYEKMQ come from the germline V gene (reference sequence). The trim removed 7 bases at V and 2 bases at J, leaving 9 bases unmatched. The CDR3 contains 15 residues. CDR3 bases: TGTGCCAGCACCCCTGAGGGGGCGGACACAGATACGCAGTATTTT. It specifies CASTPEGADTDTQYF.

CDR3 sequence: CAWSGLKGRIGYTEAFF. CDR3 nucleotides: TGTGCCTGGAGTGGCCTAAAGGGGCGGATTGGGTACACTGAAGCTTTCTTT. This sequence joins TRBV30 and TRBJ1-1, with a possible D match to TRBD1 (5 bases). Germline V gives CDR1 GTSNPN, CDR2 SVGIG (reference sequence). Trimming pared 1 base from V and 3 bases from J, leaving 21 bases between. CDR3 length: 17 residues.

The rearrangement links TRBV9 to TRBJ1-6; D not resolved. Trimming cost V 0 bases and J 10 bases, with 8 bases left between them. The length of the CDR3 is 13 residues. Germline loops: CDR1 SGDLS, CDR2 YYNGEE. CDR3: CASSVGSRSPLHF. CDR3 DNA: TGTGCCAGCAGCGTAGGTTCGCGGTCACCCCTCCACTTT.

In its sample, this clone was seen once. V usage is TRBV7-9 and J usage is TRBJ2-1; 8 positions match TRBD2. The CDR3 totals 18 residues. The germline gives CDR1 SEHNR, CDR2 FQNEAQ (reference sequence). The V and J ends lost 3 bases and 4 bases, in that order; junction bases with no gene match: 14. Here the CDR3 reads CASSFPLGAGGKYNEQFF. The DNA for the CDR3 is TGTGCCAGCAGCTTCCCGCTGGGGGCGGGGGGCAAATACAATGAGCAGTTCTTC.

DNA of the CDR3: TGTGCCAGCAGCGCAGGGTATAGCAATCAGCCCCAGCATTTT. Protein sequence: CASSAGYSNQPQHF. The chain recombines TRBV9 with TRBJ1-5, with D possibly matching TRBD1 (5 bases). The CDR3 loop spans 14 amino acids. Germline CDR1 is SGDLS and CDR2 is YYNGEE. V lost 3 bases and J lost 0, with 7 bases in between. The variable domain in full, with the rest retrieved from reference TRBV9 and TRBJ1-5, is DSGVTQTPKHLITATGQRVTLRCSPRSGDLSVYWYQQSLDQGLQFLIQYYNGEERAKGNILERFSAQQFPDLHSELNLSSLELGDSALYFCASSAGYSNQPQHFGDGTRLSIL.

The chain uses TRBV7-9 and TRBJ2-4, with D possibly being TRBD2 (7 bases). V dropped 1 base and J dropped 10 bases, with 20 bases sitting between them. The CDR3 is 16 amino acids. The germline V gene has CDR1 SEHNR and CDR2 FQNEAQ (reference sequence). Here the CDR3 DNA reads TGTGCCAGCAGCTTAGAGCTGGCGGGGGCGGTTTTGATTCAGTACTTC. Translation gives CASSLELAGAVLIQYF. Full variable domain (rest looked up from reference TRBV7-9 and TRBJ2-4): DTGVSQNPRHKITKRGQNVTFRCDPISEHNRLYWYRQTLGQGPEFLTYFQNEAQLEKSRLLSDRFSAERPKGSFSTLEIQRTEQGDSAMYLCASSLELAGAVLIQYFGAGTRLSVL.